The 18 T cell receptor beta chains below were found in one sample sequenced in a study of spatial heterogeneity in lung cancer. Each CDR3 protein is one row after TCRdb ran MiXCR on the 5' RACE reads. The repertoire holds some 70,000 distinct CDR3 sequences, 13% seen once, with 7.2% in the top ten. As to time point: sample taken at primary tumor resection. Whole RNA came from tumor, nontumor lung or frozen PBMC and was sequenced without being sorted. The starting material was PBMCs, obtained at surgery. These receptors were obtained from a male donor with early-stage non-small cell lung cancer.

This clonotype was found many times. The chain couples TRBV2 to TRBJ2-7, with unresolved D. Germline CDR1 reads SNHLY; CDR2 reads FYNNEI. This CDR3 spans 12 amino acids. V was clipped by 6 bases and J by 6 bases, with 12 bases between them. The chain's CDR3 is CASSRKRVEQYF. CDR3 sequence (DNA): TGTGCCAGCAGCCGAAAAAGGGTCGAGCAGTACTTC.

The CDR3 nucleotides are TGTGCCAGCAGCCAAGTACGGGGCTACGAGCAGTACTTC. Amino acids: CASSQVRGYEQYF. This rearrangement joins TRBV14 to TRBJ2-7; maybe TRBD2 (5 bases). This CDR3 spans 13 amino acids. Germline V gene data show CDR1 as SGHDN and CDR2 as FVKESK. Trimming left V 1 base short and J 3 bases short, with 7 bases between.

This clonotype was detected only a few times. This chain links TRBV5-1 with TRBJ1-2; D is unresolved. The V gene's germline CDR1 is SGHRS and CDR2 YFSETQ. The CDR3 runs to 14 residues. Deletions cut 1 base from V and 2 bases from J, with 9 bases between. The CDR3 DNA reads as TGCGCCAGCAGCTTGTCACAGCGAAACTATGGCTACACCTTC. This translates into CASSLSQRNYGYTF.

The sample holds a few counts of this clonotype. The CDR3 DNA sequence: TGCAGTGCTCCGGACCCGCGGAATGAGCAGTTCTTC. As protein: CSAPDPRNEQFF. The chain couples TRBV20-1 to TRBJ2-1, with D uncertain. Germline-derived CDR1 and CDR2 are DFQATT and SNEGSKA (reference sequence). CDR3 length: 12 residues. With 5 bases removed from V and 7 bases from J, the gap between germline ends came to 12 bases.

V and J are TRBV7-6 and TRBJ1-1, with 9 positions matching TRBD1. Germline CDR1 SGHVS, CDR2 FNYEAQ. The CDR3 has 16 amino acids. J was trimmed by 0 bases and V by 1 base; bases with no gene match: 3. The CDR3 nucleotides read TGTGCCAGCAGCTTAGGGACAGGGGCCCTGAACACTGAAGCTTTCTTT. Translation: CASSLGTGALNTEAFF.

This chain connects TRBV5-1 to TRBJ2-7; D gene unclear. V shed 0 bases and J shed 5 bases, with 9 bases lying between them. The CDR3 has 13 residues. Germline CDR1 reads SGHRS; CDR2 reads YFSETQ. CDR3 DNA: TGCGCCAGCAGCTTGGAATCGCGCCACGAGCAGTACTTC. This codes for CASSLESRHEQYF.

This clonotype was seen repeatedly, ten times or more. The chain combines TRBV5-5 with TRBJ2-1; 8 positions match TRBD1. V was pared by 2 bases and J by 0 bases, with 1 base of the junction left unmatched. Germline CDR1 is SGHKS and CDR2 is YYEKEE (reference sequence). The CDR3 totals 15 residues. The DNA of the CDR3 is TGTGCCAGCAGCTTACAGGGGGACTCCTACAATGAGCAGTTCTTC. Translated: CASSLQGDSYNEQFF.

The chain is built from TRBV12-3 or TRBV12-4 and TRBJ2-5; possible D gene TRBD2, 6 bases. The CDR3 runs to 14 residues. Between the trimmed V and J ends, which lost 6 bases and 1 base, there was a span of 12 bases. The CDR3 DNA reads TGTGCCAGCAGCGACGTGGGACTCCAAGAGACCCAGTACTTC. Protein product: CASSDVGLQETQYF.

This clonotype was seen repeatedly, ten times or more. The chain couples TRBV4-1 to TRBJ1-1, with a tentative D call TRBD1 (5 bases). This CDR3 is built from 16 residues. From germline, CDR1 is MGHRA and CDR2 YSYEKL. V lost 3 bases and J lost 11, with 25 bases in between. The CDR3 here is CASSQHATRGPQRAFF. CDR3 in DNA: TGCGCCAGCAGCCAGCATGCAACTAGGGGACCGCAGCGCGCTTTCTTT.

This clonotype was seen ten or more times. The rearrangement links TRBV29-1 to TRBJ2-7; tentative D call: TRBD1 (6 bases). This CDR3 is built from 12 residues. CDR1 is SQVTM and CDR2 is ANQGSEA in the germline V gene. V lost 6 bases to trimming and J lost 4 bases, with 13 bases between them. The CDR3 sequence is CSVIPRGYEQYF. Written as DNA, the CDR3 is TGCAGCGTCATACCCAGGGGTTACGAGCAGTACTTC.

The sample holds many counts of this clonotype. The chain has TRBV10-3 and TRBJ2-1; 8 positions agree with TRBD2. The germline V gene encodes CDR1 ENHRY and CDR2 SYGVKD. The CDR3 is 18 residues long. The V segment lost 3 bases and the J segment 5 bases; nucleotides outside the gene matches: 15. The chain's CDR3 is CAISDPSAAGGNDNEQFF. The CDR3 DNA reads TGTGCCATCAGTGACCCTAGCGCTGCGGGAGGAAATGACAATGAGCAGTTCTTC.

The V call is TRBV12-3 or TRBV12-4, the J call TRBJ2-5; TRBD2 matches 10 bases. With V trimmed by 5 bases and J by 1 base, 4 bases remained unmatched. This CDR3 contains 15 residues. DNA of the CDR3: TGTGCCAGCAGTAGCAGGACTAGCGGCCAAGAGACCCAGTACTTC. Translated: CASSSRTSGQETQYF.

The chain is built from TRBV7-3 and TRBJ2-1; TRBD2 matches at 8 bases. The CDR3 consists of 15 residues. CDR1 is SGHTA, CDR2 FQGTGA, per germline. V shed 4 bases and J 12 bases; nucleotides not matched to a gene: 14. CDR3 in DNA: TGTGCCAGCAGCTCCGGGACTAGTGGGATGGTTGGGCAGTTCTTC. Protein: CASSSGTSGMVGQFF.

The chain carries TRBV7-2 and TRBJ1-3; D gene unclear. Trimming removed 5 bases from V and 2 bases from J, with 19 bases in between. Germline V CDR1 and CDR2: SGHTA, FQGNSA. The CDR3 consists of 17 residues. The CDR3 loop is CASSPRGAAKPGNTIYF. The CDR3 DNA is TGTGCCAGCAGCCCACGAGGAGCCGCCAAACCTGGAAACACCATATATTTT.

This clonotype was found a few times. The V call is TRBV11-3, the J call TRBJ1-1, with D uncertain. The CDR3 runs 15 residues. Trimming pared 5 bases from V and 0 bases from J, leaving 13 bases between. CDR1 is SGHNT, CDR2 YENEEA, per germline. The CDR3 loop is CASSPNTGMNTEAFF. CDR3 DNA sequence: TGTGCCAGCAGCCCAAACACGGGAATGAACACTGAAGCTTTCTTT.

The rearrangement uses TRBV4-2 and TRBJ1-2; weak D call: TRBD1 (6 bases). The CDR3 has 16 residues. Deletions cut 2 bases from V and 1 base from J, with 14 bases between. Germline loops: CDR1 LGHNA, CDR2 YNFKEQ. CDR3 protein: CASSQPRQAYNYGYTF. CDR3 DNA sequence: TGTGCCAGCAGCCAACCGCGACAGGCCTATAACTATGGCTACACCTTC.

This clonotype was recorded many times. The chain links TRBV19 to TRBJ2-2; 7 nucleotides align to TRBD2. From germline, CDR1 is LNHDA and CDR2 SQIVND (reference sequence). The CDR3 is made up of 13 amino acids. V lost 6 bases to trimming and J lost 5 bases; unmatched junction nucleotides: 3. The CDR3 sequence is CASRAGETGELFF. The CDR3 coding sequence is TGTGCCAGTAGGGCGGGAGAGACCGGGGAGCTGTTTTTT.

The V call is TRBV4-2, the J call TRBJ2-7; D is unresolved. V dropped 0 bases and J dropped 9 bases, with 9 bases sitting between them. CDR1 is LGHNA, CDR2 YNFKEQ, per germline. CDR3 length equals 12 residues. The CDR3 region is CASSQDATGQYF. CDR3 nucleotides: TGTGCCAGCAGCCAAGATGCTACGGGGCAGTACTTC.